This entry is about one TCR beta chain. What antigen it recognizes has not been identified. The record has no base qualities; no much larger clone is one base away. The sample comes from a study of shared T cell receptors in the human thymus (dated by TCRdb to the early 2020s). With regard to the full study: The study investigated the way shared, self-reactive T-cell receptor alpha chains are produced in the human thymus.

The CDR3 runs 16 residues from the cysteine to the phenylalanine. Here the CDR3 DNA is all that survives: 48 bases in frame from base 1. The germline V gene specifies LGHNA as CDR1 and YNFKEQ as CDR2. Germline trimming: 1 base from V, 2 bases from J; junction bases outside gene matches: 6. The library was made by the immunoSEQ multiplex PCR assay. TCRdb retrieved this table from immuneACCESS and kept in-frame rearrangements only. Not all clones are present; in checked studies, unresolved V genes account for under half, and no reason is known for the remainder. Present in this sample are approximately 580,000 clones, 75% to 80% of which were seen just once. Of the sample, more than 0.01% falls within the top ten clones. The same data also went into a second study, on human thymus T cells. The second source states: In Finland, the donors were immunologically healthy infants who were having open corrective cardiac surgery for congenital heart defects. Thymus tissue was collected as surgical resects that were removed during corrective cardiac surgery. Usage of V and J gene segments appeared to be biased in both the thymic and the peripheral blood repertoires. According to the related research, thymic TCR repertoires were highly overlapping among unrelated individuals. The study characterized TCR alpha and beta repertoires from eight infant thymus samples and a few related peripheral blood samples. The infant donors were roughly 7 to 244 days old, and the cohort included a handful of males and two females. After being mechanically released from the tissue, thymocytes were kept at -70 degrees C in pellets of roughly 9.5-31 million cells. A QIAsymphony instrument was used to extract genomic DNA from the frozen cell pellets. TCRB and TCRAD loci were amplified from a standardized quantity of quality-controlled genomic DNA using the immunoSEQ multiplex PCR assay. The amplicons spanned the V(D)J region and were long enough to cover the CDR3 and allow V and J genes to be identified. Through the commercial immunoSEQ service, the amplicons were sequenced on an Illumina platform. Corrections for primer bias and sequencing errors followed previously described methods, while TCRAD and TCRB definitions were based on the IMGT database. The repertoires were analysed using immunoSEQ Analyzer 3.0 and VDJTools for basic statistics, V/J segment usage, diversity estimates, rarefaction and pairwise overlap. Diversity was estimated using the Chao1, ChaoE, Efron-Thisted, Shannon and inverse Simpson indices, and was also estimated on datasets down-sampled to the size of the smallest sample. For repertoire overlap, CDR3 nucleotide sequence, V gene and J gene had to match strictly, and clustering was done by Jaccard-based multidimensional scaling. Thymus samples yielded on average about 810,000 unique TCRB clonotypes, compared with 80,000 to 95,000 from blood samples.

This clonotype was obtained from a boy under two years old with a congenital heart defect. Donor details come from another sample of the same person, matched by shared clones. The V and J segments used are TRBV4-2 and TRBJ2-7, and TRBD1 matches 9 of the central bases. Source material: thymocytes. The CDR3: CASSQGGDRVTYEQYF. The base sequence is TGTGCCAGCAGCCAAGGAGGGGACAGGGTGACCTACGAGCAGTACTTC.